The clone carrying this T cell receptor (beta chain) was observed many times. The entry originates in a study of T-cell reconstitution after alpha-beta-depleted transplantation in children. Unique molecular identifiers were used to barcode this TCRbeta library. TCRdb re-called the PCR reads with MiXCR, one entry per CDR3 protein. Among some 500,000 distinct CDR3 sequences listed, around 18% were seen once. CDR3 length: 15 residues. In germline, CDR1 is SEHNR, CDR2 FQNEAQ (reference sequence). V lost 3 bases, J lost 4 bases, and 13 bases lay in between. Source: PBMCs from the stem cell graft donor, taken from the stem cell graft. The clonotype originates from a human donor who donated a stem cell graft to a child with acute lymphoblastic leukemia. The chain has TRBV7-9 and TRBJ2-1; D might be TRBD1 (6 bases). In DNA, the CDR3 is TGTGCCAGCAGCTTTAGGACAGCTATTTACAATGAGCAGTTCTTC. Residues: CASSFRTAIYNEQFF.